The clone carrying this T cell receptor (beta chain) was detected a few times. Regions amplified from RNA transcripts were the TCR beta CDR3 regions. The HTBI set primed first-round TCR CDR3 RT-PCR. One entry per CDR3 protein, called by TCRdb with MiXCR from the multiplex PCR reads. The table includes under 450,000 distinct CDR3 sequences, approximately 14% detected once. No ophthalmopathy progression within 18 months constituted stable Graves' hyperthyroidism. Exclusion of a patient resulted from uncontrolled infection, other autoimmune disease, pregnancy or lactation. Diagnostic assessment was based on clinical symptoms, serum thyroxine and TRAb, thyroid ultrasound and orbital computed tomography. Germline V gene data show CDR1 as MNHNS and CDR2 as SASEGT. The CDR3 has 15 amino acids. Unmatched junction bases numbered 6, after V lost 6 bases and J lost 2 bases. The data were taken from a study of T cells in Graves' hyperthyroidism and ophthalmopathy.

The chain is built from TRBV6-1 and TRBJ2-1, with 8 nucleotides matching TRBD2. The sample consisted of blood. This TCR was sampled from a woman aged 18-30 years with Graves' hyperthyroidism. DNA of the CDR3: TGTGCCAGCAGGTCACGAGCGGGGGCCTACAATGAGCAGTTCTTC. Translating it yields CASRSRAGAYNEQFF.